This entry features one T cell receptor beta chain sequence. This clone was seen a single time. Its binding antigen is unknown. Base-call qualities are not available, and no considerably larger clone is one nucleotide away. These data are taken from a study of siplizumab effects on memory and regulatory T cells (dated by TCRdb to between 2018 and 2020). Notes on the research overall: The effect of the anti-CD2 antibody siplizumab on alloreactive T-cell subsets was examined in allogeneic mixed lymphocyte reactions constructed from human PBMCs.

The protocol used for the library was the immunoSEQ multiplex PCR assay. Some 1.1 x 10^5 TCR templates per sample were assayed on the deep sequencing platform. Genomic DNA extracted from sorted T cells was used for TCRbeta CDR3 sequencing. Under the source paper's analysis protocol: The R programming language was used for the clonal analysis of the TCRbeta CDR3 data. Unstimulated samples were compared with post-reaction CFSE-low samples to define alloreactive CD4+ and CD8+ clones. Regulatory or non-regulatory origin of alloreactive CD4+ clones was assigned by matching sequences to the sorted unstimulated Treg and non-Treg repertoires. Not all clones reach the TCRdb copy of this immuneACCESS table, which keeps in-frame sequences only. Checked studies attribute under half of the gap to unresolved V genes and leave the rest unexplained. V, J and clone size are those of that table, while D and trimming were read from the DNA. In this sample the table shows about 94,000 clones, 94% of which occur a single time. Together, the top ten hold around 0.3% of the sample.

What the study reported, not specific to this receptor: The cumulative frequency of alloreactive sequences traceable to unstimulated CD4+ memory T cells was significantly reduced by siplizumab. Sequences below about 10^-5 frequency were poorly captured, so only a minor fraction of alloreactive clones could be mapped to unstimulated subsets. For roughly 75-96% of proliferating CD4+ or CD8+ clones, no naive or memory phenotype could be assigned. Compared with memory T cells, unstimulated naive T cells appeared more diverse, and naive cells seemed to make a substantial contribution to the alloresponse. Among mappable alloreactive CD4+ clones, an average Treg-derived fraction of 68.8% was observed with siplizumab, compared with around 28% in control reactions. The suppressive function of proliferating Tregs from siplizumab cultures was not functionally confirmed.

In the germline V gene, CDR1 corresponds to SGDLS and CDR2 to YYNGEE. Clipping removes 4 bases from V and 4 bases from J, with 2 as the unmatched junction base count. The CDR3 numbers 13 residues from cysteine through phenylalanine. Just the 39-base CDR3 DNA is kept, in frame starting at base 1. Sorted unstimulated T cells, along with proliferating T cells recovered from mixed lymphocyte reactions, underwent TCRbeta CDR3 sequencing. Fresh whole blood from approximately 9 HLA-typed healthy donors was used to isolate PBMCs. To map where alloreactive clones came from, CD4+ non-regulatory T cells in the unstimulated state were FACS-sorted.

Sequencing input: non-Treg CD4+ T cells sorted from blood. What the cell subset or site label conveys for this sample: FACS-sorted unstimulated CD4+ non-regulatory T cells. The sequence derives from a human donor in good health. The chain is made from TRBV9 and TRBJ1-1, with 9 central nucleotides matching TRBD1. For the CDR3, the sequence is CASSTGGGTEAFF. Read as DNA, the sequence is TGTGCCAGCAGCACAGGGGGCGGCACTGAAGCTTTCTTT.